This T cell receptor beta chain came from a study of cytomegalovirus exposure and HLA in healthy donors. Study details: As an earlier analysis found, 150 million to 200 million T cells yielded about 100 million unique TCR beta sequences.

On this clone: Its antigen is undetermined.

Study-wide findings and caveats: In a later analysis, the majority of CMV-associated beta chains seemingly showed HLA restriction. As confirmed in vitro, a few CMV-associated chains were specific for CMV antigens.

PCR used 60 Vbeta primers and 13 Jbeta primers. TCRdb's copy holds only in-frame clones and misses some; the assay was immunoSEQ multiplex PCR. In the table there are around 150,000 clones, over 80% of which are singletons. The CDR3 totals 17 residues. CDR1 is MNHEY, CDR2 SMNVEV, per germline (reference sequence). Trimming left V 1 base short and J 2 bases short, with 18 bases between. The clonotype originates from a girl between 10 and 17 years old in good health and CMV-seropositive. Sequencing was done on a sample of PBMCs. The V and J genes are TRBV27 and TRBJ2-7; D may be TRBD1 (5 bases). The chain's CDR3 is CASSLLGSGWGPYEQYF. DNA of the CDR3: TGTGCCAGCAGTTTATTGGGGTCCGGGTGGGGCCCCTACGAGCAGTACTTC.